This T cell receptor beta chain was sequenced during a study of blood T cell repertoires in COVID-19 (dated by TCRdb to 2018 to 2020). Looking at the study overall: Collaborator samples came from the United States, Italy and Spain and covered acute and convalescent phases of COVID-19. The prospective study material was composed of cDNA or gDNA derived from T cells, B-cell-depleted T cells, or PBMCs. The dataset comprised deeply sampled blood TCRbeta repertoires from subjects exposed to, actively infected with, or recovered from COVID-19. A freely available public database, intended as a resource for researchers studying the immune response to SARS-CoV-2, is where the repertoires were released. Samples came from the ongoing ImmuneRACE study (first 160 participants) plus 1,254 subjects from 6 global collaborators. Nearly every sample came with metadata listing a de-identified subject ID, COVID-19 status, age in years and sex. Where HLA class I and class II types were available, the types were taken from metadata supplied by the sample provider, not from assay-based typing.

Overall results and qualifications from the work: Clinical and demographic metadata were provided uncurated, with the amount varying by source and participant.

The immunoSEQ Assay, a bias-controlled multiplex PCR, was used to amplify TCRbeta CDR3 regions from genomic DNA. Per the authors' processing: The number of nucleated cells in each sample was estimated from the amplification of reference gene primers within the assay. Sequence reads were collapsed and filtered to measure the absolute abundance of every unique TCRbeta CDR3 rearrangement. Productive Simpson clonality was computed per sample as the square root of Simpson's diversity index over productive rearrangements. In TCRdb, the immuneACCESS table is reduced to in-frame sequences with V and J assigned. These tables do not hold every clone; where another copy was compared, an unresolved V gene accounts for under half, and the others remain unexplained. That table supplies the V and J calls and clone size; D and trimming were determined from the DNA. Across this sample there are 99,000 or so clones, with approximately 80% seen only once. Jointly, the top ten make up approximately 15% of the sample.

The collaborating institutions used their own protocols to collect whole blood in K2EDTA tubes. Collaborator samples were shipped for TCRbeta analysis as frozen whole blood, isolated PBMCs, or DNA extracted from either sample type. The germline V gene encodes CDR1 ENHRY and CDR2 SYGVKD. Between the V and J ends, shortened by 3 bases and 2 bases respectively, the junction contains 4 bases. From its cysteine to its phenylalanine, the CDR3 spans 12 amino acids. The sequence is cut down to CDR3 DNA, 36 bases in frame from base 1. Turning to this clone: Which antigen it targets is not known. No much larger clonotype is one base removed from it; base qualities were not supplied.

Sample: peripheral blood. The rearrangement joined TRBV10-3 to TRBJ1-1; no confident D gene assignment can be made. The source of this sequence is an elderly woman with acute or convalescent COVID-19. The CDR3 protein sequence reads: CAISDSNTEAFF. In nucleotide form, the sequence is TGTGCCATCAGTGACTCTAACACTGAAGCTTTCTTT.